This T cell receptor beta chain was sequenced in a study of post-analysis software for immune sequencing data. Study overall: Disease trajectories encompassed relapsing-remitting, secondary progressive and progressive-relapsing multiple sclerosis. Points from the study as a whole: Comparison of patients with controls showed roughly five TRBV segments more frequent in patients, TRBV5-6, TRBV5-1 and TRBV20-1 among them.

This clonotype was seen at least ten times. Its antigen is as yet unknown. The V and J ends lost 4 bases and 8 bases respectively, with 9 bases between them. CDR3 size: 12 residues. Germline V gene lookup returns CDR1 LGHDT and CDR2 YNNKEL (reference sequence). Unique molecular identifiers featured in each of the TCR beta cDNA libraries. T cells numbering about 1 to 10 million gave rise to around 500,000 cDNA molecules. TCRdb redid the calling of the PCR reads with MiXCR, one entry per CDR3 protein. This repertoire shows fewer than 850,000 distinct CDR3 sequences, 30% found once; its top ten account for 0.5% to 0.6%.

This chain uses TRBV3-1 with TRBJ2-1; no reliable D call. The clonotype was recovered from a girl aged 5 to 17 with multiple sclerosis. Sequencing used blood. CDR3 coding DNA: TGTGCCAGCAGCCCGTCTGCCGATGAGCAGTTCTTC. This translates into CASSPSADEQFF.